This T cell receptor beta chain was retrieved from a study of T cells after yellow fever vaccination. This clonotype was counted only a few times. The V gene end was trimmed by 3 bases and the J gene end by 5 bases; junction bases not matched to a gene: 14. This CDR3 region has 17 residues. The germline gives CDR1 ENHRY, CDR2 SYGVKD. TCRdb passed the 5' RACE reads through MiXCR, listing each CDR3 protein once. The sample lists roughly 300,000 distinct CDR3 sequences, about 6.6% seen once, with over 15% in the top ten. This specimen was PBMCs, taken more than 40 days after the first yellow fever vaccination. The sequence was collected from a man younger than 30 who received the YFV17D yellow fever vaccine. This rearrangement joins TRBV10-3 to TRBJ2-5; 8 bases are shared with TRBD2. This chain's CDR3 is CAISDGPISGGPETQYF. CDR3 DNA sequence: TGTGCCATCAGTGACGGCCCTATCTCGGGGGGGCCGGAGACCCAGTACTTC.